This TCR beta chain was sequenced for a study of blood T cell repertoires in COVID-19. Background on the study: The cDNA or gDNA used as material had been derived from T cells, B-cell-depleted T cells, or PBMCs.

As handled by the study authors: The assay estimated nucleated cells by amplifying reference gene primers. The protocol was immunoSEQ multiplex PCR, while the TCRdb copy is restricted to in-frame clones and leaves out a portion. V, J and clone size are taken as reported in that table, and D and trimming were inferred from the DNA itself. Among some 140,000 clones listed, roughly 83% were seen once. The CDR3 is 16 residues long. In germline, CDR1 is SGDLS, CDR2 YYNGEE. After removal of 3 bases from V and 5 bases from J, the junction contained 11 bases not matched to a gene. This TCR derives from a man in his sixties with acute or convalescent COVID-19. This rearrangement joins TRBV9 to TRBJ2-5; TRBD2 matches at 9 bases. The sample comprised peripheral blood. The CDR3 here is CASSAQIAGVLETQYF. In DNA form, the CDR3 reads TGTGCCAGCAGCGCCCAGATAGCGGGAGTTCTGGAGACCCAGTACTTC.